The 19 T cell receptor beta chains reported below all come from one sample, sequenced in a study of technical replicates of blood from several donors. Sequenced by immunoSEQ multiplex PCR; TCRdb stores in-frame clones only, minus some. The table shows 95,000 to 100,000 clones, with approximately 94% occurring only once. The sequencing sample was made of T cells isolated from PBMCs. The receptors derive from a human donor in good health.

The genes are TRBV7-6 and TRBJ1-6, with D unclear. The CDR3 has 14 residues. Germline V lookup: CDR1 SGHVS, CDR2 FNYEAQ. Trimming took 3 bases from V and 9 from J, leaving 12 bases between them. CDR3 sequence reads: CASSFYRGGSPLHF. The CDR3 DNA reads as TGTGCCAGCAGCTTCTATCGGGGAGGTTCACCCCTCCACTTT.

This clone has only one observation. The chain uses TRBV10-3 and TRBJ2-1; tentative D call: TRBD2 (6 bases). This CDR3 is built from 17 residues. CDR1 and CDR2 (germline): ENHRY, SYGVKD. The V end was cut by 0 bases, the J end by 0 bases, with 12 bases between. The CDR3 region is CAISESQRELSYNEQFF. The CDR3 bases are TGTGCCATCAGTGAGTCTCAACGGGAGCTCTCCTACAATGAGCAGTTCTTC.

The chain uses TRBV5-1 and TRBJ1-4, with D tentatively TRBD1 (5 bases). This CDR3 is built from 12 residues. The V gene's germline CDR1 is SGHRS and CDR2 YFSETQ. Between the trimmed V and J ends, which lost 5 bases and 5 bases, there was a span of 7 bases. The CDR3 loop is CASRGGNEKLFF. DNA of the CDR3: TGCGCCAGCAGGGGGGGGAATGAAAAACTGTTTTTT.

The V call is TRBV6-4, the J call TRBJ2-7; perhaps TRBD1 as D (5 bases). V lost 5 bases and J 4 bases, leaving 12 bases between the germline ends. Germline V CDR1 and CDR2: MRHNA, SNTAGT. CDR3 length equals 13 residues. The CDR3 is CASSSWAGYEQYF. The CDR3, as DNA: TGTGCCAGCAGTAGCTGGGCAGGGTACGAGCAGTACTTC.

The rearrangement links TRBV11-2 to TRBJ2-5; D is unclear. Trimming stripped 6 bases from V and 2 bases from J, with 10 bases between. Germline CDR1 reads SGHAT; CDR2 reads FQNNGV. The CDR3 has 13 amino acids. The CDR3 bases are TGTGCCAGCAGGGTCTATGCGCAAGAGACCCAGTACTTC. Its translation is CASRVYAQETQYF. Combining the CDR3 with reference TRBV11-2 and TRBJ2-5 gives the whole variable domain EAGVAQSPRYKIIEKRQSVAFWCNPISGHATLYWYQQILGQGPKLLIQFQNNGVVDDSQLPKDRFSAERLKGVDSTLKIQPAKLEDSAVYLCASRVYAQETQYFGPGTRLLVL.

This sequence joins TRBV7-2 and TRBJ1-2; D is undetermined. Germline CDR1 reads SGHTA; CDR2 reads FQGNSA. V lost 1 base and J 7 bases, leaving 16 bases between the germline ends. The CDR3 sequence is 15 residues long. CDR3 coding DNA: TGTGCCAGCAGCTTAGAAGTTCGGGTATCGGGTGGCTACACCTTC. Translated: CASSLEVRVSGGYTF.

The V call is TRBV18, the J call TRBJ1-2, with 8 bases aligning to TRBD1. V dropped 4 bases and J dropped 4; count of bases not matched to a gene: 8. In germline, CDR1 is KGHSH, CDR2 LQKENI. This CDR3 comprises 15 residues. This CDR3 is CASSLPDRVTYGYTF. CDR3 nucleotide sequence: TGTGCCAGCTCACTTCCGGACAGGGTAACCTATGGCTACACCTTC.

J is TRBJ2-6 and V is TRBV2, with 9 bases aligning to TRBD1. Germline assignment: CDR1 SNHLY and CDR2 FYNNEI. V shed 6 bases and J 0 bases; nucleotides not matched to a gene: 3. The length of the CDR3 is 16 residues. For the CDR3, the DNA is TGTGCCAGCAGCCCGACAGGGGGCTCTGGGGCCAACGTCCTGACTTTC. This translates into CASSPTGGSGANVLTF.

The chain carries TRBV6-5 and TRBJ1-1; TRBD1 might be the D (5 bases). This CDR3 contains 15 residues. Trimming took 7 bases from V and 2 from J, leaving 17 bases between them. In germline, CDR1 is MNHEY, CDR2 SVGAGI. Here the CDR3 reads CASISGGDRNTEAFF. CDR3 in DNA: TGTGCCAGCATCTCCGGGGGGGATAGAAACACTGAAGCTTTCTTT.

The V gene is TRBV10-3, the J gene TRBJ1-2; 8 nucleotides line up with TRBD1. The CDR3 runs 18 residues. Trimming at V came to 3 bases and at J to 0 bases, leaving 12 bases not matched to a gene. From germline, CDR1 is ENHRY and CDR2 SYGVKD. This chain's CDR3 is CAISDPTGEYTSNYGYTF. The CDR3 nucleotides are TGTGCCATCAGTGACCCGACAGGGGAATACACTTCTAACTATGGCTACACCTTC.

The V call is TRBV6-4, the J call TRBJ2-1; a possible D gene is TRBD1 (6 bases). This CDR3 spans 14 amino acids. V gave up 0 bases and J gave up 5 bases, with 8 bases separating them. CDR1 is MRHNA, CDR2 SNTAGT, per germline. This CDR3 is CASSDSTGHNEQFF. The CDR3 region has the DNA TGTGCCAGCAGTGACTCGACAGGTCACAATGAGCAGTTCTTC.

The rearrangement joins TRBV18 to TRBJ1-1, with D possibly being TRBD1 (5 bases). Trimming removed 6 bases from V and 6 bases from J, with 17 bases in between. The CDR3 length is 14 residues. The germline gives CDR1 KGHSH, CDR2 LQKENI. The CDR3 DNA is TGTGCCAGCTCGCCCAGGGCGGCGGGGGCTGAAGCTTTCTTT. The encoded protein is CASSPRAAGAEAFF.

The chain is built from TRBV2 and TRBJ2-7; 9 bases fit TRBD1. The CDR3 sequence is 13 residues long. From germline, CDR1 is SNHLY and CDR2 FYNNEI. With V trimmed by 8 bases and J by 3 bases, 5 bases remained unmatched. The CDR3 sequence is CASYGQGIYEQYF. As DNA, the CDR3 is TGTGCCAGCTATGGACAGGGGATCTACGAGCAGTACTTC. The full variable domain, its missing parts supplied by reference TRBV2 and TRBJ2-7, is EPEVTQTPSHQVTQMGQEVILRCVPISNHLYFYWYRQILGQKVEFLVSFYNNEISEKSEIFDDQFSVERPDGSNFTLKIRSTKLEDSAMYFCASYGQGIYEQYFGPGTRLTVT.

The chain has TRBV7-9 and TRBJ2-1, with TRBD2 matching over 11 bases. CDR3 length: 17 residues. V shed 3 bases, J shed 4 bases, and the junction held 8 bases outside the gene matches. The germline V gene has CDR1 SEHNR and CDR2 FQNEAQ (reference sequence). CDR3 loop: CASSFLTGTSGYNEQFF. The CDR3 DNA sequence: TGTGCCAGCAGCTTTCTAACCGGGACTAGCGGATACAATGAGCAGTTCTTC.

CDR3: CASSLALDGPGGPYF. For the CDR3, the DNA is TGCGCCAGCAGCTTGGCCTTGGACGGGCCAGGGGGTCCGTATTTT. The V and J genes are TRBV5-1 and TRBJ2-3, with TRBD1 matching 7 bases. The CDR3 is 15 residues long. V lost 0 bases, J lost 14 bases, and 15 bases stayed unmatched. Germline CDR1 reads SGHRS; CDR2 reads YFSETQ.

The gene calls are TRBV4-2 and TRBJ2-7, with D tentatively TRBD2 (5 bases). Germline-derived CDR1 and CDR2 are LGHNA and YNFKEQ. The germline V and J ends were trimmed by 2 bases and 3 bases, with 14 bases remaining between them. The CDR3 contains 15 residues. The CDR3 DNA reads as TGTGCCAGCAGCCAACGGGCCGGGGTCCTCTACGAGCAGTACTTC. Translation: CASSQRAGVLYEQYF.

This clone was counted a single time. The CDR3 protein is CASSSRDSYNEQFF. CDR3 nucleotide sequence: TGTGCCAGCAGTTCGCGGGACAGCTACAATGAGCAGTTCTTC. This chain connects TRBV28 to TRBJ2-1; D is possibly TRBD1 (7 bases). Germline loops: CDR1 MDHEN, CDR2 SYDVKM. This CDR3 is 14 amino acids long. Trimming took 4 bases from V and 3 from J, leaving 10 bases between them. The whole variable domain, filled in from reference TRBV28 and TRBJ2-1, reads DVKVTQSSRYLVKRTGEKVFLECVQDMDHENMFWYRQDPGLGLRLIYFSYDVKMKEKGDIPEGYSVSREKKERFSLILESASTNQTSMYLCASSSRDSYNEQFFGPGTRLTVL.

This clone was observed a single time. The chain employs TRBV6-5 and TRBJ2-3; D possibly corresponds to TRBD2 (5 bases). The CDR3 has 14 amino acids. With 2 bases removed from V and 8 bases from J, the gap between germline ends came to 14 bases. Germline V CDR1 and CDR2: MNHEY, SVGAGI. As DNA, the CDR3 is TGTGCCAGCAGTTACGAGTCTAGCCCGGGTACGCAGTATTTT. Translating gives CASSYESSPGTQYF.

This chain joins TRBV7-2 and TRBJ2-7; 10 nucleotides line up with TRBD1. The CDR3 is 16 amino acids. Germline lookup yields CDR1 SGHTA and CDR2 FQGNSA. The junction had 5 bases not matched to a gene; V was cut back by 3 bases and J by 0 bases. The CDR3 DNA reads TGTGCCAGCAGCTTCCGGACAGGGGGAAGCTCCTACGAGCAGTACTTC. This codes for CASSFRTGGSSYEQYF.